A selection of T cell receptor beta chains follows, all from one sample in a study of blood T cell repertoires in COVID-19. Using immunoSEQ multiplex PCR, the repertoire was profiled, and TCRdb retains in-frame clones only, with some absent. The data show a few hundred thousand clones, with roughly nine tenths seen just once and 1.5% to 2% held by the top ten. The sequencing input was PBMCs or T cells enriched from blood (not recorded which). These receptors were taken from a woman in her 30s who had recovered from COVID-19. Each CDR3 is given with its conserved first and last residue. The order of the fields is clone size, D gene, J gene, V gene, CDR3 DNA, CDR3 protein. The D gene is left open where the match is weak. Some rows mark clone size as missing; the rest say once, few, many or name a class of expanded clone.

size: .
D: .
J: TRBJ2-7
V: TRBV5-4
DNA: TGTGCCAGCAGCTTGGCCCAGGGGACCTTGGTAGAGCAGTACTTC
CDR3: CASSLAQGTLVEQYF

size: .
D: TRBD2
J: TRBJ2-7
V: TRBV5-6
DNA: TGTGCCAGCAGCTCTCCGGGACTAGCGGGATACGAGCAGTACTTC
CDR3: CASSSPGLAGYEQYF

size: .
D: TRBD2
J: TRBJ2-4
V: TRBV19
DNA: TGTGCCAGTACCCTCTCTAGCGGGGGGATTAACATTCAGTACTTC
CDR3: CASTLSSGGINIQYF

size: .
D: .
J: TRBJ1-5
V: TRBV30
DNA: TGTGCCTGGAGTGTACCAGGGGAACAGCCCCAGCATTTT
CDR3: CAWSVPGEQPQHF

size: .
D: .
J: TRBJ2-1
V: TRBV11-2
DNA: TGTGCCAGCAGCCCCCGTACTTCCAATGAGCAGTTCTTC
CDR3: CASSPRTSNEQFF

size: .
D: .
J: TRBJ2-2
V: TRBV7-3
DNA: TGTGCCAGCAGCTGGCGCGGCGCGGTAGGGAACACCGGGGAGCTGTTTTTT
CDR3: CASSWRGAVGNTGELFF

size: once
D: .
J: TRBJ2-5
V: TRBV28
DNA: TGTGCCAGCAGGTCCCGTGCACGGGGGGCAGGGGAGACCCAGTACTTC
CDR3: CASRSRARGAGETQYF

size: .
D: .
J: TRBJ2-5
V: TRBV5-6
DNA: TGTGCCAGCAAGGGCGGGATTTGGCAGGAGACCCAGTACTTC
CDR3: CASKGGIWQETQYF

size: .
D: .
J: TRBJ1-2
V: TRBV21-1
DNA: TGTGCCAGCAGCCGCGAGGGGGAAGCTGATGGCTACACCTTC
CDR3: CASSREGEADGYTF

size: .
D: .
J: TRBJ2-7
V: TRBV5-1
DNA: TGCGCCAGCAGCTTGGGCCAGAACTACGAGCAGTACTTC
CDR3: CASSLGQNYEQYF

size: .
D: .
J: TRBJ1-2
V: TRBV6-5
DNA: TGTGCCATATGGGACTACGTCCACACCTTC
CDR3: CAIWDYVHTF

size: .
D: .
J: TRBJ2-1
V: TRBV4-1
DNA: TGCGCCAGCAGCCTTACTTTTGATGAGCAGTTCTTC
CDR3: CASSLTFDEQFF

size: .
D: TRBD1
J: TRBJ1-2
V: TRBV3-1/TRBV3-2
DNA: TGTGCCAGCAGCGGAGACAGGGTAGTTGGCTACACCTTC
CDR3: CASSGDRVVGYTF

size: .
D: TRBD1
J: TRBJ1-4
V: TRBV5-1
DNA: TGCGCCAGCAGCCCAAATCTACAGGGGACTAATGAAAAACTGTTTTTT
CDR3: CASSPNLQGTNEKLFF

size: .
D: .
J: TRBJ1-5
V: TRBV19
DNA: TGTGCCAGTAGTATAAGGGGCAGTACCGATCAGCCCCAGCATTTT
CDR3: CASSIRGSTDQPQHF

size: .
D: .
J: TRBJ2-7
V: TRBV7-9
DNA: TGTGCCAGCAGCCTATCACAGGCCCATTCCTACGAGCAGTACTTC
CDR3: CASSLSQAHSYEQYF

size: .
D: TRBD1
J: TRBJ1-2
V: TRBV4-3
DNA: TGCGCCAGCAGCCAAGATCGGACAGGGTCCGCCTATGGCTACACCTTC
CDR3: CASSQDRTGSAYGYTF

size: once
D: .
J: TRBJ1-1
V: TRBV5-4
DNA: TGTGCGGCAGGGAACACTGAAGCTTTCTTT
CDR3: CAAGNTEAFF

size: .
D: TRBD1
J: TRBJ1-6
V: TRBV25-1
DNA: TGTGCCAGCAGTGCCCGGGACAGGGGGTGGACACCCCTCCACTTT
CDR3: CASSARDRGWTPLHF

size: .
D: TRBD2
J: TRBJ2-1
V: TRBV10-1
DNA: TGCGCCAGCAGTGAGGCCCGCGGGAGATGGAGTGAGCAGTTCTTC
CDR3: CASSEARGRWSEQFF

size: .
D: TRBD2
J: TRBJ2-7
V: TRBV23-1
DNA: TGCGCCAGCAGTCAAACCCTAGCGGACCGGCCTGGCGAGCAGTACTTC
CDR3: CASSQTLADRPGEQYF

size: .
D: .
J: TRBJ1-2
V: TRBV7-9
DNA: TGTGCCAGCAGCTTAGAGGGGTCACCTAACTATGGCTACACCTTC
CDR3: CASSLEGSPNYGYTF

size: .
D: TRBD1
J: TRBJ2-7
V: TRBV11-2
DNA: TGTGCCAGCAGCTACCGTAGGACAGGGGTCGAGCAGTACTTC
CDR3: CASSYRRTGVEQYF

size: .
D: .
J: TRBJ1-1
V: TRBV12-3/TRBV12-4
DNA: TGTGCCAGCACATCAGATCTGAACACTGAAGCTTTCTTT
CDR3: CASTSDLNTEAFF

size: .
D: .
J: TRBJ1-1
V: TRBV28
DNA: TGTGCCAGCAGTTTCAGGGGTGGGAACACTGAAGCTTTCTTT
CDR3: CASSFRGGNTEAFF

size: .
D: TRBD2
J: TRBJ2-3
V: TRBV14
DNA: TGTGCCAGCAGCACCAGACTAGCGGGAGATACAGATACGCAGTATTTT
CDR3: CASSTRLAGDTDTQYF

size: .
D: .
J: TRBJ2-2
V: TRBV7-3
DNA: TGTGCCAGCAGCCCTCGCGCTGGAGCAACCGGGGAGCTGTTTTTT
CDR3: CASSPRAGATGELFF

size: .
D: .
J: TRBJ1-5
V: TRBV19
DNA: TGTGCCAGTAGTATAGTCTCAGGGCAAAATCAGCCCCAGCATTTT
CDR3: CASSIVSGQNQPQHF

size: .
D: .
J: TRBJ1-6
V: TRBV10-2
DNA: TGCGCCAGCAGTGGACAAGCCCGTACTTCACCCCTCCACTTT
CDR3: CASSGQARTSPLHF

size: .
D: TRBD1
J: TRBJ1-2
V: TRBV5-4
DNA: TGTGCCAGCAGCTTGACCCAGGGGGCTGGATATGGCTACACCTTC
CDR3: CASSLTQGAGYGYTF

size: .
D: .
J: TRBJ1-2
V: TRBV7-6
DNA: TGTGCCAGCAGCTTAACACAGGCCAGGGATGGCTACACCTTC
CDR3: CASSLTQARDGYTF

size: .
D: TRBD1
J: TRBJ1-5
V: TRBV2
DNA: TGTGCCAGCGGGCGGGACAGGGGTCCGGGCAATCAGCCCCAGCATTTT
CDR3: CASGRDRGPGNQPQHF

size: .
D: .
J: TRBJ2-6
V: TRBV6-4
DNA: TGTGCCAGCAGTGTGGAGTCTGGGGCCAACGTCCTGACTTTC
CDR3: CASSVESGANVLTF

size: once
D: TRBD1
J: TRBJ1-2
V: TRBV7-9
DNA: TGTGCCAGCAGCTTCGAAGCTGGCCCAGGGGGCGCGAATGGCTACACCTTC
CDR3: CASSFEAGPGGANGYTF

size: few
D: .
J: TRBJ1-1
V: TRBV5-8
DNA: TGTGCCAGCAGCCATTGGGGCGGAGCCACTGAAGCTTTCTTT
CDR3: CASSHWGGATEAFF

size: once
D: TRBD2
J: TRBJ2-5
V: TRBV6-5
DNA: TGTGCCAGCAGTTCGGGACTAGCGGGAATAGAGACCCAGTACTTC
CDR3: CASSSGLAGIETQYF

size: .
D: .
J: TRBJ1-5
V: TRBV28
DNA: TGTGCCAGCAGTTTGCTCGGGGTGCAGCCCCAGCATTTT
CDR3: CASSLLGVQPQHF

size: .
D: .
J: TRBJ1-6
V: TRBV5-4
DNA: TGTGCCAGCACACAGGGATGGAATAATTCACCCCTCCACTTT
CDR3: CASTQGWNNSPLHF

size: .
D: .
J: TRBJ1-1
V: TRBV7-9
DNA: TGTGCCAGCACCGACAGTGGAGCTGAAGCTTTCTTT
CDR3: CASTDSGAEAFF

size: .
D: .
J: TRBJ1-1
V: TRBV3-1/TRBV3-2
DNA: TGTGCCAGCAGCCGGGGGGGGGCTGGACACACTGAAGCTTTCTTT
CDR3: CASSRGGAGHTEAFF

size: .
D: .
J: TRBJ2-7
V: TRBV21-1
DNA: TGTGCCAGCAGCAAAAGGGAAGAAGACAGTCTCCTCTACGAGCAGTACTTC
CDR3: CASSKREEDSLLYEQYF

size: .
D: TRBD1
J: TRBJ1-1
V: TRBV7-3
DNA: TGTGCCAGCAGCTCAGGGACAGGGATGAACACTGAAGCTTTCTTT
CDR3: CASSSGTGMNTEAFF

size: .
D: .
J: TRBJ1-1
V: TRBV6-2/TRBV6-3
DNA: TGTGCCAGCAGTTACTCGAGTAGGGGTGTGGCTGAAGCTTTCTTT
CDR3: CASSYSSRGVAEAFF

size: .
D: TRBD1
J: TRBJ2-1
V: TRBV11-3
DNA: TGTGCCAGCAGCTCCACATGGTCAGGGGGCGGTGAGCAGTTCTTC
CDR3: CASSSTWSGGGEQFF

size: .
D: .
J: TRBJ1-1
V: TRBV5-4
DNA: TGTGCCAGCAGCTTGGAAATAGTCAGGGGCGCCGACACTGAAGCTTTCTTT
CDR3: CASSLEIVRGADTEAFF

size: .
D: TRBD1
J: TRBJ2-6
V: TRBV5-3
DNA: TGTGCCAGAAGATCTGGACAGGGTGAGATTATCTCTGGGGCCAACGTCCTGACTTTC
CDR3: CARRSGQGEIISGANVLTF

size: .
D: TRBD1
J: TRBJ2-1
V: TRBV5-4
DNA: TGTGCCAGCAGCGGACAGGGGGCTTCGAATGCGCAGTTCTTC
CDR3: CASSGQGASNAQFF